A selection of T cell receptor beta chains follows, all from one sample in a study of blood T cell repertoires in COVID-19. Assay: immunoSEQ multiplex PCR; the TCRdb copy retains only in-frame clones and omits some. The sample carries around 450,000 clones, approximately 90% recorded once. Sequencing used PBMCs or T cells enriched from blood (not recorded which). These receptors were collected from a woman aged 18-29 years with acute COVID-19. Both conserved end residues are part of each CDR3. D genes are given only for firm matches.

j_call: TRBJ1-1
d_call: .
v_call: TRBV7-2
cdr3_aa: CASSLVSMNTEAFF
cdr3_nt: TGTGCCAGCAGCTTAGTTTCAATGAACACTGAAGCTTTCTTT

j_call: TRBJ2-7
d_call: TRBD2
v_call: TRBV5-6
cdr3_aa: CASSLGRGGYEQYF
cdr3_nt: TGTGCCAGCAGCTTAGGGCGGGGGGGTTACGAGCAGTACTTC

j_call: TRBJ2-7
d_call: .
v_call: TRBV5-6
cdr3_aa: CASSLGGSLVEQYF
cdr3_nt: TGTGCCAGCAGCCTTGGGGGCAGTTTGGTCGAGCAGTACTTC

j_call: TRBJ2-1
d_call: TRBD2
v_call: TRBV6-6
cdr3_aa: CASRQGLAGGDNEQFF
cdr3_nt: TGTGCCAGCAGGCAAGGACTAGCGGGGGGGGACAATGAGCAGTTCTTC

j_call: TRBJ1-5
d_call: .
v_call: TRBV12-5
cdr3_aa: CASGLGHSNQPQHF
cdr3_nt: TGTGCTAGTGGTTTGGGACATAGCAATCAGCCCCAGCATTTT

j_call: TRBJ2-5
d_call: TRBD2
v_call: TRBV19
cdr3_aa: CASSMGTSGIGETQYF
cdr3_nt: TGTGCCAGTAGTATGGGGACTAGCGGGATAGGAGAGACCCAGTACTTC

j_call: TRBJ2-1
d_call: TRBD2
v_call: TRBV7-2
cdr3_aa: CASSLAGLAGEQFF
cdr3_nt: TGTGCCAGCAGCTTAGCGGGACTAGCCGGTGAGCAGTTCTTC

j_call: TRBJ1-1
d_call: .
v_call: TRBV6-2/TRBV6-3
cdr3_aa: CASSSPYLTGQTEAFF
cdr3_nt: TGTGCCAGCAGTTCTCCTTACCTCACAGGGCAGACTGAAGCTTTCTTT

j_call: TRBJ2-1
d_call: .
v_call: TRBV28
cdr3_aa: CASSYRDFSEQFF
cdr3_nt: TGTGCCAGCAGTTACCGGGACTTTAGTGAGCAGTTCTTC

j_call: TRBJ1-1
d_call: .
v_call: TRBV30
cdr3_aa: CAWKGQTLNTEAFF
cdr3_nt: TGTGCCTGGAAAGGACAGACCCTAAACACTGAAGCTTTCTTT

j_call: TRBJ2-1
d_call: TRBD2
v_call: TRBV6-2/TRBV6-3
cdr3_aa: CASTPGPTSGPDNEQFF
cdr3_nt: TGTGCCAGCACCCCAGGACCCACTAGCGGACCCGACAATGAGCAGTTCTTC

j_call: TRBJ1-6
d_call: TRBD1
v_call: TRBV24-1
cdr3_aa: CATSAPHRGVRSPLHF
cdr3_nt: TGTGCCACCAGTGCCCCCCACAGGGGTGTGCGGTCACCCCTCCACTTT

j_call: TRBJ1-5
d_call: .
v_call: TRBV6-5
cdr3_aa: CASGQLQPQHF
cdr3_nt: TGTGCCAGCGGTCAGTTGCAGCCCCAGCATTTT

j_call: TRBJ2-3
d_call: TRBD2
v_call: TRBV29-1
cdr3_aa: CSVTRGSGISTDTQYF
cdr3_nt: TGCAGCGTAACCCGGGGTAGCGGGATTAGCACAGATACGCAGTATTTT

j_call: TRBJ2-5
d_call: TRBD2
v_call: TRBV30
cdr3_aa: CAWTLAGGGKTQYF
cdr3_nt: TGTGCCTGGACCTTAGCGGGAGGGGGGAAGACCCAGTACTTC

j_call: TRBJ2-7
d_call: TRBD2
v_call: TRBV29-1
cdr3_aa: CSVGGGRAFGYEQYF
cdr3_nt: TGCAGCGTTGGGGGAGGGAGGGCTTTTGGGTACGAGCAGTACTTC

j_call: TRBJ2-1
d_call: TRBD2
v_call: TRBV9
cdr3_aa: CASSPSGSGRSGEQFF
cdr3_nt: TGTGCCAGCAGCCCTTCTGGGAGCGGGAGATCGGGTGAGCAGTTCTTC

j_call: TRBJ1-6
d_call: .
v_call: TRBV7-3
cdr3_aa: CASSLNGPSGSPLHF
cdr3_nt: TGTGCCAGCAGCTTAAACGGACCGAGCGGTTCACCCCTCCACTTT